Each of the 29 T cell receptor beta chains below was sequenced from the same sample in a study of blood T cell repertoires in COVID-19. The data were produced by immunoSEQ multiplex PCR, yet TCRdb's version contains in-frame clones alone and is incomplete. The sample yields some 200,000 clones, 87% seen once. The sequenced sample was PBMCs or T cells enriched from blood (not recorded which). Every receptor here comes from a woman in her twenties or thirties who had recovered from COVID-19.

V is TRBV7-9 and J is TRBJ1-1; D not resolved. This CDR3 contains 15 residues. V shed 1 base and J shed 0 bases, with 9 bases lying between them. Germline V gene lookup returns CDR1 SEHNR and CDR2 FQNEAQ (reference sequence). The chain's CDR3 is CASSLGSTMNTEAFF. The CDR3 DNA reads TGTGCCAGCAGCTTAGGGAGTACTATGAACACTGAAGCTTTCTTT. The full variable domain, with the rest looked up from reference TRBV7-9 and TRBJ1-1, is DTGVSQNPRHKITKRGQNVTFRCDPISEHNRLYWYRQTLGQGPEFLTYFQNEAQLEKSRLLSDRFSAERPKGSFSTLEIQRTEQGDSAMYLCASSLGSTMNTEAFFGQGTRLTVV.

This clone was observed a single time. The CDR3 sequence: CASSRTDYGYTF. The CDR3 DNA reads as TGTGCCAGCAGTCGGACAGACTATGGCTACACCTTC. The chain recombines TRBV6-2 or TRBV6-3 with TRBJ1-2, with D possibly matching TRBD1 (6 bases). Trimming cost V 5 bases and J 3 bases, with 7 bases left between them. Germline loops: CDR1 MNHEY, CDR2 SVGEGT. The CDR3 length is 12 residues.

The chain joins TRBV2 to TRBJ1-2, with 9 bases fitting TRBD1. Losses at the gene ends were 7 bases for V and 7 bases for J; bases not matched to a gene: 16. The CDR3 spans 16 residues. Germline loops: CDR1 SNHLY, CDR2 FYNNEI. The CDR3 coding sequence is TGTGCCAGCACCTTATTTATGGGACAGGGTTCCGCTGGCTACACCTTC. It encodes CASTLFMGQGSAGYTF. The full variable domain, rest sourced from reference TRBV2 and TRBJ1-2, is EPEVTQTPSHQVTQMGQEVILRCVPISNHLYFYWYRQILGQKVEFLVSFYNNEISEKSEIFDDQFSVERPDGSNFTLKIRSTKLEDSAMYFCASTLFMGQGSAGYTFGSGTRLTVV.

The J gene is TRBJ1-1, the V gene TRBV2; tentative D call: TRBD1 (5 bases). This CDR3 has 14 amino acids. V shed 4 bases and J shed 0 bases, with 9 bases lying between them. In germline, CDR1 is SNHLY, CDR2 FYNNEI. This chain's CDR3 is CASSAGGLNTEAFF. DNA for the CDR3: TGTGCCAGCAGTGCGGGGGGATTGAACACTGAAGCTTTCTTT.

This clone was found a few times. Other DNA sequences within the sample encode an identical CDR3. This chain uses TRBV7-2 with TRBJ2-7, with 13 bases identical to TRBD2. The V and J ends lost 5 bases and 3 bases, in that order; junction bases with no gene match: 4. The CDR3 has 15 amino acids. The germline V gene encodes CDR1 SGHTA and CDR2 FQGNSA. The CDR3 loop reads CASSLRTSGSYEQYF. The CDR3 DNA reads TGTGCCAGCAGCCTCCGGACTAGCGGGAGCTACGAGCAGTACTTC.

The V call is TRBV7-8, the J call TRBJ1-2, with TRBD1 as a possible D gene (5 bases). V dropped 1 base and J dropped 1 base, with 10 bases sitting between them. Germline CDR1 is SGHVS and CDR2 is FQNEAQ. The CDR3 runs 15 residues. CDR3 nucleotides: TGTGCCAGCAGCTTAGGTCCAGGGTATAACTATGGCTACACCTTC. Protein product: CASSLGPGYNYGYTF.

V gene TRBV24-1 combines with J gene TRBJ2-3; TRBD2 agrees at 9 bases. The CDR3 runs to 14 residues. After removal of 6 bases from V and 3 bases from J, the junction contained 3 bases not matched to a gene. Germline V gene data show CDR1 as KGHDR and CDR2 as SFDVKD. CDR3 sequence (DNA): TGTGCCACCAGTCTAGCGGGGCGGACAGATACGCAGTATTTT. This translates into CATSLAGRTDTQYF.

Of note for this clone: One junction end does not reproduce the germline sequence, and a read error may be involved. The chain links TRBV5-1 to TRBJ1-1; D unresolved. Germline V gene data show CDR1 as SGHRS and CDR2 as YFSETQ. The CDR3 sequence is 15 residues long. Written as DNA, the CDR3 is TGCACCAGCAGCTTGGAAGGCAGGATCGCCACTGAAGCTTTCTTT. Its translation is CTSSLEGRIATEAFF.

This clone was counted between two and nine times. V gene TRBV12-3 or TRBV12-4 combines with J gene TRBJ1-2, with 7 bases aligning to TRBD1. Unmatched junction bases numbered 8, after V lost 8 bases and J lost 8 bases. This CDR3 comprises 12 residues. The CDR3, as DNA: TGTGCCAGCTCCCTGACAGGGAAGGGCTACACCTTC. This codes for CASSLTGKGYTF.

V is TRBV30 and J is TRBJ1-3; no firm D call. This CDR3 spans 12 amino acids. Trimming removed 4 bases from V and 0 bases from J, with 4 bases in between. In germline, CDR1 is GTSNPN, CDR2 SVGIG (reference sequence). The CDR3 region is CAWTHSGNTIYF. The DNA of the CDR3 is TGTGCCTGGACCCACTCTGGAAACACCATATATTTT.

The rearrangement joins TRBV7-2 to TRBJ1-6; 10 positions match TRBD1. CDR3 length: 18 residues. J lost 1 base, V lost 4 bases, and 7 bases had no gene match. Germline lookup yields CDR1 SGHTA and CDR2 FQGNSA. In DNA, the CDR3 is TGTGCCAGCAGCTCGAGCGACAGGGGGCGATCCTATAATTCACCCCTCCACTTT. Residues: CASSSSDRGRSYNSPLHF.

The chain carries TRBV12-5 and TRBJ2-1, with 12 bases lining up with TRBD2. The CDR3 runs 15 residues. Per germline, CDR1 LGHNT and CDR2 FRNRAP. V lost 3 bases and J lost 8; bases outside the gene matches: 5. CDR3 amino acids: CASGFILAGGHEQFF. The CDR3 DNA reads TGTGCTAGTGGTTTTATACTAGCGGGGGGCCATGAGCAGTTCTTC. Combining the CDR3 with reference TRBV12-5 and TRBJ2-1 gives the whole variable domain DARVTQTPRHKVTEMGQEVTMRCQPILGHNTVFWYRQTMMQGLELLAYFRNRAPLDDSGMPKDRFSAEMPDATLATLKIQPSEPRDSAVYFCASGFILAGGHEQFFGPGTRLTVL.

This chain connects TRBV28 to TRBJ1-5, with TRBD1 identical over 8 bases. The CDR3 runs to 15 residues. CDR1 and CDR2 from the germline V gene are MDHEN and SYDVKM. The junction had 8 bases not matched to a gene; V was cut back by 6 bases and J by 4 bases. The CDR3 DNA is TGTGCCAGCAGCCTGACAGGGGCACGAAATCAGCCCCAGCATTTT. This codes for CASSLTGARNQPQHF.

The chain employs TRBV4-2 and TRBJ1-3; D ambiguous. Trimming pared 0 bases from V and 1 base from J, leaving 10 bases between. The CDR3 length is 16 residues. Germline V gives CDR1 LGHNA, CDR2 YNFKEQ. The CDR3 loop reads CASSQDGAESGNTIYF. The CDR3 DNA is TGTGCCAGCAGCCAAGATGGAGCAGAGTCTGGAAACACCATATATTTT.

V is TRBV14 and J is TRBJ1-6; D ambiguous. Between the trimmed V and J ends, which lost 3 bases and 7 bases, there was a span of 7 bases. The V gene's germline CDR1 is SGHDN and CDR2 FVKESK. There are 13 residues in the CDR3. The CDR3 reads CASSHDTNSPLHF. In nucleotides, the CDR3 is TGTGCCAGCAGCCATGACACCAATTCACCCCTCCACTTT.

DNA of the CDR3: TGTGCCAGCAGCCCAGTCAGGTACAGGGGGCTGAGAGATGGCTACACCTTC. Protein sequence: CASSPVRYRGLRDGYTF. V gene TRBV7-2 combines with J gene TRBJ1-2; 9 bases agree with TRBD1. CDR3 length: 17 amino acids. Germline CDR1 SGHTA, CDR2 FQGNSA. The junction had 16 bases not matched to a gene; V was cut back by 5 bases and J by 6 bases. The variable domain in full, completed from reference TRBV7-2 and TRBJ1-2, reads GAGVSQSPSNKVTEKGKDVELRCDPISGHTALYWYRQSLGQGLEFLIYFQGNSAPDKSGLPSDRFSAERTGGSVSTLTIQRTQQEDSAVYLCASSPVRYRGLRDGYTFGSGTRLTVV.

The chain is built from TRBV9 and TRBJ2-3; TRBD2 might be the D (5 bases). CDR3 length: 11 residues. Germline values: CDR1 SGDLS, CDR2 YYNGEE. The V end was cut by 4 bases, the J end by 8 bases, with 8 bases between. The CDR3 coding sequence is TGTGCCAGCAGCCTTGGAGGTACGCAGTATTTT. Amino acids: CASSLGGTQYF. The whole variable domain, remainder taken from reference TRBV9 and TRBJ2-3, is DSGVTQTPKHLITATGQRVTLRCSPRSGDLSVYWYQQSLDQGLQFLIQYYNGEERAKGNILERFSAQQFPDLHSELNLSSLELGDSALYFCASSLGGTQYFGPGTRLTVL.

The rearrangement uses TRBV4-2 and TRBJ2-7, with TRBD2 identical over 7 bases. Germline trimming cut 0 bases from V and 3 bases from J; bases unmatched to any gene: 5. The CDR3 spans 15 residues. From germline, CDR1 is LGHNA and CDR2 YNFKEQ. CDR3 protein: CASSQDRSSGYEQYF. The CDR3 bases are TGTGCCAGCAGCCAAGATCGTTCTAGCGGCTACGAGCAGTACTTC.

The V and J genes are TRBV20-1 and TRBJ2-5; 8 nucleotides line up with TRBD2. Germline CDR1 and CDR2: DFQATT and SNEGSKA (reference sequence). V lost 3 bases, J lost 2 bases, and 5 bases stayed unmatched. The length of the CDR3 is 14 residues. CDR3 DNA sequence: TGCAGTGCTAGTCTGAGCGGGAGACAAGAGACCCAGTACTTC. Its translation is CSASLSGRQETQYF.

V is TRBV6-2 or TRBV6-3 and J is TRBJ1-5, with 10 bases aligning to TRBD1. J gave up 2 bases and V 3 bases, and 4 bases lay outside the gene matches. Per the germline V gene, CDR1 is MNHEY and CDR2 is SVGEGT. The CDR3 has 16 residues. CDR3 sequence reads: CASSYTTGGGNQPQHF. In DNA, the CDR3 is TGTGCCAGCAGTTATACGACAGGGGGCGGCAATCAGCCCCAGCATTTT.

The CDR3 DNA sequence: TGTGCCAGCGACAGCTACTATAATTCACCCCTCCACTTT. Residues: CASDSYYNSPLHF. The V gene is TRBV5-8, the J gene TRBJ1-6; a possible D gene is TRBD1 (5 bases). The CDR3 is 13 amino acids. Germline V gene lookup returns CDR1 SGHTS and CDR2 YDEGEE. With 7 bases removed from V and 3 bases from J, the gap between germline ends came to 8 bases.

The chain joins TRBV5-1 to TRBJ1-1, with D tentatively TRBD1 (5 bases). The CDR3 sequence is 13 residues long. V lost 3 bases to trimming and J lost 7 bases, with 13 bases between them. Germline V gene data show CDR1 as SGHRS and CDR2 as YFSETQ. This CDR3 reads CASSSPRTNEAFF. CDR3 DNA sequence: TGCGCCAGCAGCTCTCCCCGGACAAATGAAGCTTTCTTT.

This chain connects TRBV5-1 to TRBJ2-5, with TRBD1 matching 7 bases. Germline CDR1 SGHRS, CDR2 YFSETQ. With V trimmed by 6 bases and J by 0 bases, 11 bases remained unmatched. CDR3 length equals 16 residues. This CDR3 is CASTAGGTPYQETQYF. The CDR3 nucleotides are TGCGCCAGCACAGCAGGGGGAACCCCATACCAAGAGACCCAGTACTTC.

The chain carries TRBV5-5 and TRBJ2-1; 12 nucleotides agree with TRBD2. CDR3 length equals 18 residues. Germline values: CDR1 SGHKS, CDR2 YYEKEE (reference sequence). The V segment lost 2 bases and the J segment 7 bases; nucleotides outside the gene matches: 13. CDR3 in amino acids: CASSFTPKLAGGRNEQFF. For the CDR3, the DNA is TGTGCCAGCAGCTTTACCCCCAAACTAGCGGGAGGAAGAAATGAGCAGTTCTTC.

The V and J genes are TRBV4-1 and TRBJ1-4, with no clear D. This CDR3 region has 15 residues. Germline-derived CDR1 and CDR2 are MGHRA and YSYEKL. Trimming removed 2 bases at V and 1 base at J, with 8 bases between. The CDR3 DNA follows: TGCGCCAGCAGCCAAAATAGAGAAACTAATGAAAAACTGTTTTTT. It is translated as CASSQNRETNEKLFF.

The CDR3 coding sequence is TGTGCCAGCAGCGCTAAGAGCAACACCGGGGAGCTGTTTTTT. This gives the protein CASSAKSNTGELFF. The rearrangement links TRBV7-9 to TRBJ2-2; the D is unclear. CDR3 size: 14 residues. Germline V lookup: CDR1 SEHNR, CDR2 FQNEAQ (reference sequence). V shed 5 bases and J shed 2 bases, with 9 bases lying between them. The full variable domain, in which reference TRBV7-9 and TRBJ2-2 provide the parts outside the CDR3, is DTGVSQNPRHKITKRGQNVTFRCDPISEHNRLYWYRQTLGQGPEFLTYFQNEAQLEKSRLLSDRFSAERPKGSFSTLEIQRTEQGDSAMYLCASSAKSNTGELFFGEGSRLTVL.

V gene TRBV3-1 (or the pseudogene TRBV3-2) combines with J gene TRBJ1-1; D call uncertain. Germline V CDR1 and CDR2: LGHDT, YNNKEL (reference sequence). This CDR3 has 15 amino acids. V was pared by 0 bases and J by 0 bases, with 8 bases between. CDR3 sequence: CASSQDPDMNTEAFF. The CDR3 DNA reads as TGTGCCAGCAGCCAAGATCCCGACATGAACACTGAAGCTTTCTTT.

CDR3 nucleotide sequence: TGTGCCAGCAGTGAGGAGGGACAGCGACTATCCTTCACAGATACGCAGTATTTT. It is translated as CASSEEGQRLSFTDTQYF. The V call is TRBV2, the J call TRBJ2-3; TRBD1 is a possible D gene (7 bases). CDR3 size: 18 residues. The germline CDR1 and CDR2 sequences are SNHLY and FYNNEI. Trimming shortened V by 3 bases and J by 2 bases, and 21 bases separated the two germline ends.

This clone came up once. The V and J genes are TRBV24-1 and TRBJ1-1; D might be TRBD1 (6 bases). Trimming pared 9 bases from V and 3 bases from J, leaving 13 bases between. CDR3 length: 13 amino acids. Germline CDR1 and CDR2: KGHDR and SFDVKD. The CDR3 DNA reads TGTGCCACCCAAGGAAGGGGGTACACTGAAGCTTTCTTT. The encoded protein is CATQGRGYTEAFF.